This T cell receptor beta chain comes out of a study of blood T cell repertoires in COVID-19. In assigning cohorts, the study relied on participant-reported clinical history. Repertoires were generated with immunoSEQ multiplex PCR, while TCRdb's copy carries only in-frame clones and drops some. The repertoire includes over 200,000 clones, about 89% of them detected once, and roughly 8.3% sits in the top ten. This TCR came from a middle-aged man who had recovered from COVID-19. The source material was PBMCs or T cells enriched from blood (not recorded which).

The CDR3 coding sequence is TGTGCCAGCAGTTGGGACTTCCGGAACAATGAGCAGTTCTTC. As protein: CASSWDFRNNEQFF. The chain carries TRBV27 and TRBJ2-1; possible D gene TRBD2, 6 bases. Trimming took off 4 bases at V and 5 bases at J, with 12 bases between the two ends. Germline CDR1 is MNHEY and CDR2 is SMNVEV (reference sequence). The CDR3 runs 14 residues.